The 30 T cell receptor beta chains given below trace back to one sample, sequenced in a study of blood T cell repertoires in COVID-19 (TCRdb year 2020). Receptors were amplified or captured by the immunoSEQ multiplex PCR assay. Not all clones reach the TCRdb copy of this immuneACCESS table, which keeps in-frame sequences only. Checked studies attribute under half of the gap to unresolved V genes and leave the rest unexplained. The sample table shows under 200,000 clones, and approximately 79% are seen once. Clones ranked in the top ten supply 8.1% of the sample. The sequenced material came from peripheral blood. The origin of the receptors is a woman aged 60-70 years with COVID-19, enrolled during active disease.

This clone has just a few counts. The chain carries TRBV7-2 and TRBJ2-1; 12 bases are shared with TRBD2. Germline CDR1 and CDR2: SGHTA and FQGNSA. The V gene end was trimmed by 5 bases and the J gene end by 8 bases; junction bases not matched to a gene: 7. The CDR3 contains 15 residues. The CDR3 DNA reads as TGTGCCAGCAGCCCTAGCGGGAGGGCCCAATATGAGCAGTTCTTC. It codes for CASSPSGRAQYEQFF.

This CDR3 reads CASSRRRGNTEAFF. In DNA, the CDR3 is TGTGCCAGCAGCCGGAGAAGGGGGAACACTGAAGCTTTCTTT. The chain combines TRBV21-1 with TRBJ1-1; TRBD1, the table's D call, lacks a check against the DNA. TRBV21-1 is tagged as a pseudogene. The CDR3 consists of 14 residues.

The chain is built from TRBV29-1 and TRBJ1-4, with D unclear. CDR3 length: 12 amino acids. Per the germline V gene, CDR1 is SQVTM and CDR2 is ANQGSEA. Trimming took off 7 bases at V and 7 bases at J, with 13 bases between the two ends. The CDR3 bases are TGCAGCGGGGCCAGGTCTGCTGAAAAACTGTTTTTT. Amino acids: CSGARSAEKLFF.

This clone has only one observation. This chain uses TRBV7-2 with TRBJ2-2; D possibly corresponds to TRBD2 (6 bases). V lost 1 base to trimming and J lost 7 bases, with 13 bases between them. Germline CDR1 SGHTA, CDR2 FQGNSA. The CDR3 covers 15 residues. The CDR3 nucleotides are TGTGCCAGCAGCTTAGTAGGGGAGCGGGTCGGGGAGCTGTTTTTT. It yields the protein CASSLVGERVGELFF. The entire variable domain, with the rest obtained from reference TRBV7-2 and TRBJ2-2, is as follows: GAGVSQSPSNKVTEKGKDVELRCDPISGHTALYWYRQSLGQGLEFLIYFQGNSAPDKSGLPSDRFSAERTGGSVSTLTIQRTQQEDSAVYLCASSLVGERVGELFFGEGSRLTVL.

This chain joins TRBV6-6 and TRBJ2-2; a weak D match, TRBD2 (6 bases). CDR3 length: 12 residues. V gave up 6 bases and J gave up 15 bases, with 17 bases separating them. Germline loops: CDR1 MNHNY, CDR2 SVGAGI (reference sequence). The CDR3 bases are TGTGCCAGCAGGAAGGACCCTCGGGGGATGTTTTTT. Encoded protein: CASRKDPRGMFF.

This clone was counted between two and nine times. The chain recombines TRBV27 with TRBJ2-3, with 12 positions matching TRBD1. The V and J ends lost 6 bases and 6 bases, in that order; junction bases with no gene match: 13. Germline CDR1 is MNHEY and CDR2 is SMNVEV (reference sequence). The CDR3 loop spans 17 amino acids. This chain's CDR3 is CASSPYDGTGGRDTQYF. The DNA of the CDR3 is TGTGCCAGCAGCCCATATGATGGGACAGGGGGCAGGGATACGCAGTATTTT.

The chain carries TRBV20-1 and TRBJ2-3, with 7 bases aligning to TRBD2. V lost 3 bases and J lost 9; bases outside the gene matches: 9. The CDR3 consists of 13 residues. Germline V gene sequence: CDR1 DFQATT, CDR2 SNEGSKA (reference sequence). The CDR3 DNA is TGCAGTGCTAGTCTGGGGGGGGAAGGGACGCAGTATTTT. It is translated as CSASLGGEGTQYF.

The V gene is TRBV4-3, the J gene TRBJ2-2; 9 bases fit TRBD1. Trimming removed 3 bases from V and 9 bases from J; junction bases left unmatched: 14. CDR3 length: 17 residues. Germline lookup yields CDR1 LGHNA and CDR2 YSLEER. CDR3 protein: CASSQFYRGLNVRELFF. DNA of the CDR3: TGCGCCAGCAGCCAGTTCTACAGGGGGCTAAATGTTAGGGAGCTGTTTTTT.

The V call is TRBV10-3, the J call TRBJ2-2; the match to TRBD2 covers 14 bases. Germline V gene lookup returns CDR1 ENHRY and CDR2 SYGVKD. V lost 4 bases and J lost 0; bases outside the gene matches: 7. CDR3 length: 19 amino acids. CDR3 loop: CAISGSGTSGSANTGELFF. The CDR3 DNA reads TGTGCCATCAGTGGCTCCGGGACTAGCGGGAGCGCGAACACCGGGGAGCTGTTTTTT.

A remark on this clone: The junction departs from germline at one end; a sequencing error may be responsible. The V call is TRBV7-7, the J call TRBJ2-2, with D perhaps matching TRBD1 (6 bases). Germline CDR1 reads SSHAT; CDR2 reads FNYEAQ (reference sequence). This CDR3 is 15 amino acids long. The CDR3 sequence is CASSLGGQNTGELFF. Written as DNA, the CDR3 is TGTGCTAGCAGCCTTGGGGGACAGAACACCGGGGAGCTGTTTTTT.

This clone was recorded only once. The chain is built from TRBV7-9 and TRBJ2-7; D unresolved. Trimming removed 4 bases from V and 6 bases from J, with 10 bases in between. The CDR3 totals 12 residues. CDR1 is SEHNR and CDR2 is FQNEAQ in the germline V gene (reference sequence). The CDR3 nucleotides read TGTGCCAGCAGCTACCCGGAGCGCGAGCAGTACTTC. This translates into CASSYPEREQYF.

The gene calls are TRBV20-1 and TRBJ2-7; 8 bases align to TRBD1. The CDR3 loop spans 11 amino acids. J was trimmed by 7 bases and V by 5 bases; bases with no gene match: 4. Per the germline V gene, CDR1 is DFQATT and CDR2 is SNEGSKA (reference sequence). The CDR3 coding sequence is TGCAGTGCTTGGACAGGGCGAGAGCAGTACGTC. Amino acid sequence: CSAWTGREQYV.

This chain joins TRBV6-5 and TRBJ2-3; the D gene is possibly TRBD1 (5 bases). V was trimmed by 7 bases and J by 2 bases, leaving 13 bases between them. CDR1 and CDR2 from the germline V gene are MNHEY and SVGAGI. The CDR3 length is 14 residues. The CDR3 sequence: CASTTGLPTDTQYF. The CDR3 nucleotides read TGTGCCAGCACTACAGGCCTGCCCACAGATACGCAGTATTTT.

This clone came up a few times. DNA for the CDR3: TGTGCCAGCAGCCAACAAACTAGCGGGAGAACATCTGAGCAGTTCTTC. Translated: CASSQQTSGRTSEQFF. The V and J genes are TRBV7-3 and TRBJ2-1, with TRBD2 identical over 11 bases. Germline V CDR1 and CDR2: SGHTA, FQGTGA. The CDR3 extends over 16 amino acids. The V segment lost 5 bases and the J segment 9 bases; nucleotides outside the gene matches: 12.

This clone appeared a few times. The CDR3 sequence is CATSRGQGSYEQYV. CDR3 coding DNA: TGTGCCACCAGCAGAGGGCAGGGTAGCTACGAGCAGTACGTC. The rearrangement joins TRBV15 to TRBJ2-7, with a weak D call TRBD1 (5 bases). Looked up from germline, CDR1 is LNHNV and CDR2 is YYDKDF (reference sequence). The CDR3 runs to 14 residues. V was cut by 1 base and J by 3 bases, with 10 bases left in between.

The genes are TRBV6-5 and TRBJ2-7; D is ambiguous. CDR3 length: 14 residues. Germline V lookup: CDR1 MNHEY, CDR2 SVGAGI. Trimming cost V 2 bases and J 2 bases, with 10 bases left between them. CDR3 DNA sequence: TGTGCCAGCAGTTACGGCCAGTCAGCCTACGAGCAGTACTTC. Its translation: CASSYGQSAYEQYF.

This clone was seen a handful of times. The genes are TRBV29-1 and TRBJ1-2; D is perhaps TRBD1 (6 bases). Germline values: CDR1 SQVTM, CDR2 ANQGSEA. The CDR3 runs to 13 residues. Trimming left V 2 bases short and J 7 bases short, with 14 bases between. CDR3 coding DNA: TGCAGCGTTGAACGGGGGGCTGTGGTTGGCTACACCTTC. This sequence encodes CSVERGAVVGYTF.

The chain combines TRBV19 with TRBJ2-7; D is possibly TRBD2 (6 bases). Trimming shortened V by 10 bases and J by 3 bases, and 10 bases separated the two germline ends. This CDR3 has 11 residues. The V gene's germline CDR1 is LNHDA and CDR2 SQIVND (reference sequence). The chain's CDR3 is CATGDFYEQYF. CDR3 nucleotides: TGTGCCACCGGGGACTTCTACGAGCAGTACTTC.

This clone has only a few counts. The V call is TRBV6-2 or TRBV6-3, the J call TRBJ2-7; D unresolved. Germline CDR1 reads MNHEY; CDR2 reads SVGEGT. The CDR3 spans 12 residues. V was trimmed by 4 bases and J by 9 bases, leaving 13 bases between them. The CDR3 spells CASSSFPSRQYV. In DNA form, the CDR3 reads TGTGCCAGCAGTTCCTTCCCGTCCCGGCAGTACGTC.

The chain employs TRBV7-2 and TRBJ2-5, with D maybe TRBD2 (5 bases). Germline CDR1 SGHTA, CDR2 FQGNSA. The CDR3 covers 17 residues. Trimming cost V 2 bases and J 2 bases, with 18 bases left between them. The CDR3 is CASSLRARGPGQETQYF. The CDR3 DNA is TGTGCCAGCAGCTTAAGGGCTCGCGGGCCAGGTCAAGAGACCCAGTACTTC.

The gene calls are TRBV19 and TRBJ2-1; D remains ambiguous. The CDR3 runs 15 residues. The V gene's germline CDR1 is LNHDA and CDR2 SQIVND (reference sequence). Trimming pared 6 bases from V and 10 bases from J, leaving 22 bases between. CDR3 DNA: TGTGCCAGTAGCCGACGGAGAGCAGAAGTTAGGGAGCAGTTCTTC. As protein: CASSRRRAEVREQFF.

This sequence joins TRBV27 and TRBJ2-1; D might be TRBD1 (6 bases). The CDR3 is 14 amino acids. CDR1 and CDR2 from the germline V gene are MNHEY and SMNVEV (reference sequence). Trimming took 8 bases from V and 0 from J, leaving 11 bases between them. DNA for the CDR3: TGTGCCAGCGCGACAGGACTCTCCTACAATGAGCAGTTCTTC. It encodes CASATGLSYNEQFF.

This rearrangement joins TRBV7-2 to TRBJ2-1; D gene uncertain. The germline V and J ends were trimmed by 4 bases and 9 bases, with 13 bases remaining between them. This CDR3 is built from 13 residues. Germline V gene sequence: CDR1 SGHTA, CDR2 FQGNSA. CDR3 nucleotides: TGTGCCAGCAGCTCCGTGACGACAAGTGAGCAGTTCTTC. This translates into CASSSVTTSEQFF.

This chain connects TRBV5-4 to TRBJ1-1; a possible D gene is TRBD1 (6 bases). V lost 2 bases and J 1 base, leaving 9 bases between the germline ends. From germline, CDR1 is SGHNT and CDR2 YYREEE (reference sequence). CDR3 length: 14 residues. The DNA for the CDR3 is TGTGCCAGCAGCTTAAAACAGGGGAACACTGAAGCTTTCTTT. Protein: CASSLKQGNTEAFF.

The CDR3: CASSYEPPLAGGPNTGELFF. CDR3 coding DNA: TGTGCCAGCAGCTACGAACCCCCACTAGCGGGAGGGCCTAACACCGGGGAGCTGTTTTTT. The chain combines TRBV11-3 with TRBJ2-2; 13 bases agree with TRBD2. Trimming took 4 bases from V and 2 from J; bases not matched to a gene: 13. Germline loops: CDR1 SGHNT, CDR2 YENEEA. This CDR3 spans 20 amino acids.

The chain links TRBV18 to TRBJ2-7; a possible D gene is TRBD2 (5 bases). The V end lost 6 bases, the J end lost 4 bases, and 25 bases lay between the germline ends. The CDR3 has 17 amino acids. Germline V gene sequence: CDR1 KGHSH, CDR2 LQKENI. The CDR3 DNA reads TGTGCCAGCTCTAAAACCCCCCCACTCCGGGATAGATACGAGCAGTACTTC. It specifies CASSKTPPLRDRYEQYF.

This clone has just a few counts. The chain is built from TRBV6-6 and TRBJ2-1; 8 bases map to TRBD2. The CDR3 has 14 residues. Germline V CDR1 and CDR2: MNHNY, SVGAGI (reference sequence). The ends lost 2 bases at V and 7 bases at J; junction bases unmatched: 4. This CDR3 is CASSYRGGWNEQFF. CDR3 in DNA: TGTGCCAGCAGTTACCGGGGGGGTTGGAATGAGCAGTTCTTC.

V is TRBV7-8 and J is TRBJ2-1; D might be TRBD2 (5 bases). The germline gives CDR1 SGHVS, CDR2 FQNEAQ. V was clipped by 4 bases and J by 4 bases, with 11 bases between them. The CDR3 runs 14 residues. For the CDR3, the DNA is TGTGCCAGCAGCTCCGGACTGATATACAATGAGCAGTTCTTC. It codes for CASSSGLIYNEQFF.

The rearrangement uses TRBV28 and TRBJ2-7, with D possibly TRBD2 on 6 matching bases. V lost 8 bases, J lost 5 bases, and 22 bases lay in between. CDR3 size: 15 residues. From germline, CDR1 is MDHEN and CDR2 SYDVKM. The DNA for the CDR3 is TGTGCCAGCCCACCCTTCGTCGGAGGGGCCCACGAGCAGTACTTC. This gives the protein CASPPFVGGAHEQYF.

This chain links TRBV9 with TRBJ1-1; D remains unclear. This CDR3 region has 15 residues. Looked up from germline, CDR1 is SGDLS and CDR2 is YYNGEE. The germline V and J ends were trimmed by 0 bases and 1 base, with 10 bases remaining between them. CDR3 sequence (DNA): TGTGCCAGCAGCGTAGGTGGCAGATCGAACACTGAAGCTTTCTTT. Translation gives CASSVGGRSNTEAFF.